Sequencing of this TCR beta chain was carried out in a study of blood T cell repertoires in COVID-19. Study-wide context: Specimens from acute and convalescent COVID-19 originated in the United States, Italy and Spain. Sources were T cells, B-cell-depleted T cells, or PBMCs; the material itself was cDNA or gDNA.

CDR3 length equals 17 residues. J was trimmed by 5 bases and V by 5 bases; bases with no gene match: 16. Per the germline V gene, CDR1 is MNHEY and CDR2 is SMNVEV (reference sequence). Method: immunoSEQ multiplex PCR; TCRdb's copy keeps in-frame clones and lacks some. The sample yields some 150,000 clones, about nine tenths seen once. This receptor was identified in a woman aged 55-69 years with active or convalescent COVID-19. Sequencing input: peripheral blood. The chain recombines TRBV27 with TRBJ1-2; 8 positions match TRBD1. The CDR3 DNA reads as TGTGCCAGCAGTCAAGGGACAGGAGGGGGGAGGGGGTATGGCTACACCTTC. Protein sequence: CASSQGTGGGRGYGYTF.